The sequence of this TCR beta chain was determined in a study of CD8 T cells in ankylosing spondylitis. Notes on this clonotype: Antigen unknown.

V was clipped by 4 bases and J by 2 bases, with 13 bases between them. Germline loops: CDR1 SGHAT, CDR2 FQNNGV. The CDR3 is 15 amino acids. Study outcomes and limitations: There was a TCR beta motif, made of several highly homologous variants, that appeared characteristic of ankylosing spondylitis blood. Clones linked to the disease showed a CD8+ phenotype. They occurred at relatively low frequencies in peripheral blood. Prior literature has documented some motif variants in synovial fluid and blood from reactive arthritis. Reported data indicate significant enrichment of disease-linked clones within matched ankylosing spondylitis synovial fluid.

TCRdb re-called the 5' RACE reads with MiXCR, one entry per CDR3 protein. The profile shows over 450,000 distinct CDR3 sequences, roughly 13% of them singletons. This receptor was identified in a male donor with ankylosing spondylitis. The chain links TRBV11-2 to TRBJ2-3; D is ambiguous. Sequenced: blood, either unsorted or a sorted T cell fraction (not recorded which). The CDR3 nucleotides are TGTGCCAGCAGCTCGGATAACAAGGTCACAGATACGCAGTATTTT. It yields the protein CASSSDNKVTDTQYF.